This T cell receptor (beta chain) was sequenced during a study of blood T cell repertoires in COVID-19. Study in general: Samples representing acute and convalescent COVID-19 were sourced from the United States, Italy and Spain.

Profiled with immunoSEQ multiplex PCR; TCRdb holds only in-frame clones, not every one. The sample records roughly 290,000 clones, about 85% being singletons. The CDR3 contains 15 residues. With 3 bases removed from V and 2 bases from J, the gap between germline ends came to 11 bases. The germline V gene encodes CDR1 MDHEN and CDR2 SYDVKM. Specimen: peripheral blood. The clonotype was recovered from a woman aged 50 to 60 with active or convalescent COVID-19. This sequence joins TRBV28 and TRBJ2-1; the D is unclear. The CDR3 DNA is TGTGCCAGCAGTTTTCTCGGGTACCCCTACAATGAGCAGTTCTTC. Translating gives CASSFLGYPYNEQFF.